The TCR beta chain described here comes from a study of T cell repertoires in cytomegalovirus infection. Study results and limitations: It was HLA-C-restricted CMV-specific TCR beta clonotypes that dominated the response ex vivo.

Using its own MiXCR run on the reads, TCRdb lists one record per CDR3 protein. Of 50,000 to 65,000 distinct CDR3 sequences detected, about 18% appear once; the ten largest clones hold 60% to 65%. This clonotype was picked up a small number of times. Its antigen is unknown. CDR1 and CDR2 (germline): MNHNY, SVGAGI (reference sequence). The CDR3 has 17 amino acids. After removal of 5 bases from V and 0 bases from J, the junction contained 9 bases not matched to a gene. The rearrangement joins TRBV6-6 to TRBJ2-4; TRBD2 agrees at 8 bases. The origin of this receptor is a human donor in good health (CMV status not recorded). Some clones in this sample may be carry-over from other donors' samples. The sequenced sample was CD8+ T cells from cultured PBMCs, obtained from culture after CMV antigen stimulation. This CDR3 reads CASSSGGFLIAKNIQYF. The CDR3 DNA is TGTGCCAGCAGTAGCGGGGGTTTCCTGATAGCCAAAAACATTCAGTACTTC.